One sample yielded the 18 T cell receptor beta chains listed below, sequenced in a study of human T cells and chemical hapten exposure. Time point described: patch test 2, 6 weeks after DPC sensitization. Sample treatment: therapeutic diphenylcyclopropenone sensitization with weekly scalp DPC. TCRdb recomputed calls from the RACE reads with MiXCR, one row per CDR3 protein. The table lists about 380,000 distinct CDR3 sequences, around 6% of them singletons. The sequencing used whole blood, collected in connection with sensitization to the hapten diphenylcyclopropenone (DPC). These receptors originate from a woman between 18 and 29 years old with alopecia areata. Some clones in this sample may be carry-over from other donors' samples.

This clonotype was observed at least ten times. This chain joins TRBV4-2 and TRBJ2-7; D remains unclear. Looked up from germline, CDR1 is LGHNA and CDR2 is YNFKEQ. Between the trimmed V and J ends, which lost 0 bases and 0 bases, there was a span of 6 bases. The CDR3 runs to 14 residues. CDR3 in amino acids: CASSQEQNSYEQYF. The CDR3 nucleotides are TGTGCCAGCAGCCAAGAACAAAACTCCTACGAGCAGTACTTC.

This chain joins TRBV7-9 and TRBJ2-5; D ambiguous. Germline lookup yields CDR1 SEHNR and CDR2 FQNEAQ (reference sequence). The CDR3 runs 15 residues. The ends were cut back, 0 bases at V and 5 bases at J, with 13 bases in the middle. The CDR3 DNA reads TGTGCCAGCAGCTTAGCCTCTGAGCCCGGGGAGACCCAGTACTTC. Amino acid sequence: CASSLASEPGETQYF.

This clonotype came up many times. The gene calls are TRBV6-6 and TRBJ1-2; D possibly corresponds to TRBD1 (5 bases). Germline V CDR1 and CDR2: MNHNY, SVGAGI (reference sequence). The CDR3 totals 13 residues. V lost 6 bases, J lost 7 bases, and 15 bases lay in between. In nucleotides, the CDR3 is TGTGCCAGCAGGACCGGGACGGTGGGTGGCTACACCTTC. It yields the protein CASRTGTVGGYTF.

This clonotype was recorded many times. This chain connects TRBV7-6 to TRBJ1-5; D remains unclear. Trimming shortened V by 0 bases and J by 4 bases, and 10 bases separated the two germline ends. There are 15 residues in the CDR3. Germline-derived CDR1 and CDR2 are SGHVS and FNYEAQ. The CDR3 loop is CASSLASGLNQPQHF. The CDR3 DNA is TGTGCCAGCAGCTTAGCGTCAGGCCTTAATCAGCCCCAGCATTTT.

This clonotype was found a few times. This sequence joins TRBV20-1 and TRBJ2-7, with D perhaps matching TRBD1 (6 bases). This CDR3 is 14 amino acids long. The ends were cut back, 2 bases at V and 3 bases at J, with 14 bases in the middle. Germline CDR1 reads DFQATT; CDR2 reads SNEGSKA (reference sequence). DNA for the CDR3: TGCAGTGCTAGACCTGTACAGGGCAACTACGAGCAGTACTTC. As protein: CSARPVQGNYEQYF.

Many counts were recorded for this clonotype. J is TRBJ1-2 and V is TRBV7-6, with D unresolved. CDR3 length: 14 amino acids. Trimming left V 5 bases short and J 1 base short, with 11 bases between. Germline V CDR1 and CDR2: SGHVS, FNYEAQ. CDR3 coding DNA: TGTGCCAGCAGCCCCAGAGGGAGTAACTATGGCTACACCTTC. It codes for CASSPRGSNYGYTF.

This clonotype was counted many times. The gene calls are TRBV6-2 or TRBV6-3 and TRBJ1-1; maybe TRBD1 (5 bases). Per germline, CDR1 MNHEY and CDR2 SVGEGT. CDR3 length: 14 residues. The ends were cut back, 6 bases at V and 1 base at J, with 12 bases in the middle. The CDR3 region is CASRRDDWNTEAFF. The CDR3 DNA is TGTGCCAGCAGACGGGACGACTGGAACACTGAAGCTTTCTTT.

The table lists this clonotype with a few counts. The chain employs TRBV6-1 and TRBJ2-5; 8 bases map to TRBD1. The junction had 14 bases not matched to a gene; V was cut back by 4 bases and J by 1 base. The CDR3 is 18 amino acids. Germline V lookup: CDR1 MNHNS, CDR2 SASEGT. The CDR3 is CASSVRTGSLNLQETQYF. The CDR3 DNA follows: TGTGCCAGCAGTGTCCGGACAGGGTCCCTCAACCTCCAAGAGACCCAGTACTTC.

The gene calls are TRBV9 and TRBJ2-3; TRBD2 aligns across 8 bases. The CDR3 extends over 15 amino acids. The V segment lost 4 bases and the J segment 4 bases; nucleotides outside the gene matches: 8. Per the germline V gene, CDR1 is SGDLS and CDR2 is YYNGEE. The CDR3 sequence is CASSLGLAESDTQYF. The CDR3, as DNA: TGTGCCAGCAGCCTTGGACTAGCAGAGTCAGATACGCAGTATTTT.

This clonotype was detected ten times or more. V gene TRBV6-4 combines with J gene TRBJ2-3; 11 bases are a match to TRBD2. The junction had 16 bases not matched to a gene; V was cut back by 5 bases and J by 3 bases. Per germline, CDR1 MRHNA and CDR2 SNTAGT. CDR3 length: 19 amino acids. CDR3 loop: CASSPTPPGSGGATDTQYF. The CDR3 DNA reads as TGTGCCAGCAGTCCCACTCCCCCCGGTAGCGGGGGGGCTACAGATACGCAGTATTTT.

This clonotype occurred many times. The chain is built from TRBV11-2 and TRBJ2-5; D is undetermined. Per germline, CDR1 SGHAT and CDR2 FQNNGV. Trimming left V 5 bases short and J 2 bases short, with 12 bases between. The CDR3 is 14 amino acids. The chain's CDR3 is CASSPNSKQETQYF. DNA for the CDR3: TGTGCCAGCAGCCCAAACTCGAAACAAGAGACCCAGTACTTC.

This clonotype was seen more than once but under ten times. The V call is TRBV28, the J call TRBJ2-2, with 10 positions matching TRBD2. This CDR3 spans 13 amino acids. V dropped 7 bases and J dropped 6; count of bases not matched to a gene: 2. Germline V gene sequence: CDR1 MDHEN, CDR2 SYDVKM. CDR3 DNA sequence: TGTGCCAGCAACCTAGCGGGGGCCGGGGAGCTGTTTTTT. Protein sequence: CASNLAGAGELFF.

At least ten counts were recorded for this clonotype. The rearrangement uses TRBV5-1 and TRBJ1-1, with D possibly being TRBD1 (5 bases). Looked up from germline, CDR1 is SGHRS and CDR2 is YFSETQ. V shed 0 bases and J shed 2 bases, with 11 bases lying between them. The CDR3 length is 15 residues. CDR3 in amino acids: CASSLEGPLNTEAFF. DNA of the CDR3: TGCGCCAGCAGCTTGGAGGGACCATTAAACACTGAAGCTTTCTTT.

This clonotype was picked up a small number of times. CDR3 DNA: TGTGCCAGCAGAGGACAGGGGGCTGGTCAGCCCCAGCATTTT. It translates to CASRGQGAGQPQHF. The V and J genes are TRBV12-3 or TRBV12-4 and TRBJ1-5; TRBD1 agrees at 11 bases. Unmatched junction bases numbered 4, after V lost 6 bases and J lost 6 bases. This CDR3 has 14 residues.

CDR3 sequence (DNA): TGTGCCATCAGATTGGAGGGAACGGGCTACACCTTC. Translation: CAIRLEGTGYTF. The V call is TRBV10-3, the J call TRBJ1-2; no reliable D call. Trimming cost V 6 bases and J 8 bases, with 13 bases left between them. Germline V gives CDR1 ENHRY, CDR2 SYGVKD. This CDR3 region has 12 residues.

This clonotype was seen a few times. The rearrangement uses TRBV2 and TRBJ1-2, with 7 bases lining up with TRBD1. This CDR3 is built from 14 residues. V shed 6 bases, J shed 4 bases, and the junction held 8 bases outside the gene matches. Germline CDR1 is SNHLY and CDR2 is FYNNEI. The CDR3 DNA sequence: TGTGCCAGCAGCTCCCAGGGGGGGCCCTATGGCTACACCTTC. It yields the protein CASSSQGGPYGYTF.

This clonotype was seen many times. The CDR3 here is CASTTPGQGETDTQYF. CDR3 DNA sequence: TGTGCCAGCACCACTCCGGGACAGGGGGAGACAGATACGCAGTATTTT. The chain combines TRBV6-2 or TRBV6-3 with TRBJ2-3, with 11 bases fitting TRBD1. V shed 7 bases and J 3 bases; nucleotides not matched to a gene: 9. From germline, CDR1 is MNHEY and CDR2 SVGEGT. The CDR3 is 16 residues long.

This clonotype was seen more than once but under ten times. This chain connects TRBV12-5 to TRBJ2-1; D is unresolved. The CDR3 length is 15 residues. The ends were cut back, 5 bases at V and 6 bases at J, with 17 bases in the middle. Germline V gene lookup returns CDR1 LGHNT and CDR2 FRNRAP. The DNA of the CDR3 is TGTGCTAGTGGTCCCTGGTGTAGGCCCCGCAATGAGCAGTTCTTC. It specifies CASGPWCRPRNEQFF.